The 6 T cell receptor beta chains below were found in one sample sequenced in a study of blood T cell repertoires in COVID-19. Using immunoSEQ multiplex PCR, the repertoire was profiled, and TCRdb retains in-frame clones only, with some absent. Among around 300,000 clones listed, less than 90% were seen once. Input material: peripheral blood. These receptors were obtained from a woman aged 70-85 years with COVID-19, enrolled during active disease.

The chain recombines TRBV27 with TRBJ2-5; TRBD2 matches at 10 bases. The V and J ends lost 3 bases and 0 bases, in that order; junction bases with no gene match: 10. Germline V gene sequence: CDR1 MNHEY, CDR2 SMNVEV (reference sequence). This CDR3 is 18 amino acids long. Here the CDR3 reads CASSLSSGGLRHQETQYF. CDR3 bases: TGTGCCAGCAGTTTGTCTAGCGGGGGTCTCCGTCACCAAGAGACCCAGTACTTC.

In this sample, this clone turned up once. The chain links TRBV4-3 to TRBJ2-7; TRBD2 matches 13 bases. The CDR3 contains 15 residues. CDR1 and CDR2 (germline): LGHNA, YSLEER. V lost 3 bases, J lost 7 bases, and 6 bases stayed unmatched. The CDR3 nucleotides are TGCGCCAGCAGCCAGACTAGCGGGGGGCGGTGGGAGCAGTACTTC. Translation: CASSQTSGGRWEQYF.

The rearrangement links TRBV11-2 to TRBJ1-5; no clear D. Germline CDR1 is SGHAT and CDR2 is FQNNGV. Trimming took off 4 bases at V and 1 base at J, with 8 bases between the two ends. The length of the CDR3 is 14 residues. Written as DNA, the CDR3 is TGTGCCAGCAGCTACTCCGGGAGCAATCAGCCCCAGCATTTT. It encodes CASSYSGSNQPQHF.

The chain couples TRBV30 to TRBJ2-6; maybe TRBD1 (5 bases). This CDR3 is 13 amino acids long. The V and J ends lost 8 bases and 0 bases respectively, with 8 bases between them. The germline V gene encodes CDR1 GTSNPN and CDR2 SVGIG (reference sequence). The CDR3 loop reads CARQYSGANVLTF. DNA of the CDR3: TGTGCCCGACAGTACTCTGGGGCCAACGTCCTGACTTTC.

This clone came up a few times. The rearrangement links TRBV5-1 to TRBJ2-7; 7 bases fit TRBD1. Germline lookup yields CDR1 SGHRS and CDR2 YFSETQ. The CDR3 sequence is 14 residues long. V gave up 4 bases and J gave up 4 bases; unmatched junction bases: 8. Here the CDR3 reads CASSRGTVGYEQYF. DNA of the CDR3: TGCGCCAGCAGCAGGGGGACAGTTGGATACGAGCAGTACTTC.

This clone was observed a few times. This rearrangement joins TRBV19 to TRBJ1-2, with a tentative D call TRBD1 (5 bases). The CDR3 covers 15 residues. The V end lost 4 bases, the J end lost 2 bases, and 14 bases lay between the germline ends. Looked up from germline, CDR1 is LNHDA and CDR2 is SQIVND (reference sequence). CDR3 sequence (DNA): TGTGCCAGTAGTACTCCTCAGGGACTCAACTATGGCTACACCTTC. Translation: CASSTPQGLNYGYTF.